The 2 T cell receptor beta chains listed next were all sequenced from one sample in a study of CD8 T cells in ankylosing spondylitis. These receptors have no known antigen. Study-wide results and limits: What appeared characteristic of ankylosing spondylitis blood was a TCR beta motif of 7 or 8 highly homologous variants.

TCRdb redid the calling of the 5' RACE reads with MiXCR, one entry per CDR3 protein. The top ten hold around 3.4% of the sample, which has around 490,000 distinct CDR3 sequences, under 5.5% seen once. Input material: blood, either unsorted or a sorted T cell fraction (not recorded which). These receptors all stem from a male donor with ankylosing spondylitis.

The V call is TRBV7-8, the J call TRBJ2-7; 8 bases fit TRBD1. Losses at the gene ends were 1 base for V and 1 base for J; bases not matched to a gene: 3. Germline-derived CDR1 and CDR2 are SGHVS and FQNEAQ. The CDR3 is 15 amino acids. The CDR3 nucleotides read TGTGCCAGCAGCTTAGACACAGGGGGGTCCTACGAGCAGTACTTC. Its translation is CASSLDTGGSYEQYF.

On this clonotype itself: This could be a read error, since a much larger clone is one nucleotide away. The chain recombines TRBV29-1 with TRBJ1-4, with D unclear. CDR3 length: 11 amino acids. Trimming shortened V by 5 bases and J by 8 bases, and 9 bases separated the two germline ends. The V gene's germline CDR1 is SQVTM and CDR2 ANQGSEA. For the CDR3, the DNA is TGCAGCGTTTTGAAGAACGAAAAACTGTTTTTT. It yields the protein CSVLKNEKLFF.